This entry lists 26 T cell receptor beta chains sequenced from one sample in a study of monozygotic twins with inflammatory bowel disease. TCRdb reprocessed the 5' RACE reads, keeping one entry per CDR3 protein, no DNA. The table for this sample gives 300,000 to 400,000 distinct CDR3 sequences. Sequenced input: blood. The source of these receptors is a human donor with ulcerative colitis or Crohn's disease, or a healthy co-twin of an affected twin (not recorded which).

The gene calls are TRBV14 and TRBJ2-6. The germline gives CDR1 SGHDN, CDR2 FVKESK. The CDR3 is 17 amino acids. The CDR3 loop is CASSQELSRSGANVLTF.

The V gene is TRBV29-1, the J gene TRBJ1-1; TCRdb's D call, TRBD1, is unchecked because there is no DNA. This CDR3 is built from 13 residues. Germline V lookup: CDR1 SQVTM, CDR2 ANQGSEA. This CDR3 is CSAQGIGNTEAFF.

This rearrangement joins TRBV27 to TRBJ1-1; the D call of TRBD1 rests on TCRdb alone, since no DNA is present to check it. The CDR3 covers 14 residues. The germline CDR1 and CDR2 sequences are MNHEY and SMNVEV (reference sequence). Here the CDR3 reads CASNFFEGVTEAFF.

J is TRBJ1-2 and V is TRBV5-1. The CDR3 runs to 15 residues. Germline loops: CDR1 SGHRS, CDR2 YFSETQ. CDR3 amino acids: CASSLMSVALEGYTF.

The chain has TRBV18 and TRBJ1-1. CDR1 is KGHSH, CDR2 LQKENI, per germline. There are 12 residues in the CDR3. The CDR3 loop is CASSPPTLEAFF.

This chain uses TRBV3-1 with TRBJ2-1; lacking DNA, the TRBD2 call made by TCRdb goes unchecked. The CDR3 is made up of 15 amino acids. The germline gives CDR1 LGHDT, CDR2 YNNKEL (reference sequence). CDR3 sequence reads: CASSQDGLAGNEQFF.

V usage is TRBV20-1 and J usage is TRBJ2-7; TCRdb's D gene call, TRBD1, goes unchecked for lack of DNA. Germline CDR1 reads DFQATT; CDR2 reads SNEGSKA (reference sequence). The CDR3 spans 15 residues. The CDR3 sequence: CSALQPGQSSYEQYF.

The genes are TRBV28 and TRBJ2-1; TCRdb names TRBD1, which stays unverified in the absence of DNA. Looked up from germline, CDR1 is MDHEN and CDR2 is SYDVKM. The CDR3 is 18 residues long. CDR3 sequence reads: CASIATGRRTPIRHEQFF.

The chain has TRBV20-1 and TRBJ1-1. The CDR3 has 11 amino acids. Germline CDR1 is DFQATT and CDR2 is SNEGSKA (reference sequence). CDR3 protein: CSASRTEEAFF.

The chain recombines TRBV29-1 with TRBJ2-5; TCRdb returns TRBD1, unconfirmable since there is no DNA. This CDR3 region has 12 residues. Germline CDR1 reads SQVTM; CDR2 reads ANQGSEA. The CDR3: CSVYRDIETQYF.

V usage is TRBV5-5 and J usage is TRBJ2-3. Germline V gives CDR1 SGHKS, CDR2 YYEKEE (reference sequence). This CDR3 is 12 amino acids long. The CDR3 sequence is CASSLVIDTQYF.

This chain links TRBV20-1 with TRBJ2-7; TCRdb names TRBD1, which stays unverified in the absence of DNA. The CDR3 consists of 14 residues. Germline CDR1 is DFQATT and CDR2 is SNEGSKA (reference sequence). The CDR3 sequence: CSAINPGQVYEQYF.

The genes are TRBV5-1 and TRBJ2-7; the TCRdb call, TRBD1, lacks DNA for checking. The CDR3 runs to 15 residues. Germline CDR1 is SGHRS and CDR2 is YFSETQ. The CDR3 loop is CASSLALGIQYEQYF.

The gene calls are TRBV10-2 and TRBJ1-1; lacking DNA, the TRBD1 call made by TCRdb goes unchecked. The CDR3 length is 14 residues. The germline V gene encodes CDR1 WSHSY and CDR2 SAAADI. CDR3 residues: CASRSTGPVFEAFF.

CDR3 loop: CASSLNPGAEEQFF. The V call is TRBV7-2, the J call TRBJ2-1; the D call from TCRdb, TRBD1, cannot be confirmed without DNA. The CDR3 extends over 14 amino acids. Germline V gives CDR1 SGHTA, CDR2 FQGNSA.

The CDR3 spells CAISTGGGRSGNTIYF. The chain uses TRBV10-3 and TRBJ1-3; there is no DNA to check the TCRdb D call of TRBD1. CDR3 length equals 16 residues. Germline loops: CDR1 ENHRY, CDR2 SYGVKD.

The CDR3: CSAKTGEDEKLFF. The chain uses TRBV20-1 and TRBJ1-4; TCRdb returns TRBD1, unconfirmable since there is no DNA. The CDR3 covers 13 residues. Germline CDR1 and CDR2: DFQATT and SNEGSKA (reference sequence).

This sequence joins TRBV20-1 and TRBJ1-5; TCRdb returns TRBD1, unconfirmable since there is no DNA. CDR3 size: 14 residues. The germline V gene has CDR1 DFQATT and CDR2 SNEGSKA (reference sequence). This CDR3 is CSAQVGGSNQPQHF.

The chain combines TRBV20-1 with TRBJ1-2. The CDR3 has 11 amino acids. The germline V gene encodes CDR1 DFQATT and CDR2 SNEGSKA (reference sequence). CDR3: CSVSDNYGYTF.

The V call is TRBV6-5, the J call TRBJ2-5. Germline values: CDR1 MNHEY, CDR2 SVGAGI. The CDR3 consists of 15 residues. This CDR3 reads CASSYFGGPQETQYF.

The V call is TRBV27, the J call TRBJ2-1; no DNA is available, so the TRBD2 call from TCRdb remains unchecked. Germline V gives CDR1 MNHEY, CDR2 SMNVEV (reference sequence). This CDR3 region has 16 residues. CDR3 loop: CASRGLSGRARNEQFF.

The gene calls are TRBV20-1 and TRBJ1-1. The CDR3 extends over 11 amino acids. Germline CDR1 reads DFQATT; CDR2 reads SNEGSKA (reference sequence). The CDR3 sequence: CSERVNTEAFF.

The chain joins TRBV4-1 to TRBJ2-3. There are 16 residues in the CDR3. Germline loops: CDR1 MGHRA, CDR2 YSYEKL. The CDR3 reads CASSLTTAQGTDTQYF.

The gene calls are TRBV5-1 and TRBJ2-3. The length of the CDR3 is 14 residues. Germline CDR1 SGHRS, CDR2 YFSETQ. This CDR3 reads CASSSEQITDTQYF.

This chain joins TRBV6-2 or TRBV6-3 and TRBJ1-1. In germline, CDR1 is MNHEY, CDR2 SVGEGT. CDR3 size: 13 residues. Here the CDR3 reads CASRSPGPTEAFF.

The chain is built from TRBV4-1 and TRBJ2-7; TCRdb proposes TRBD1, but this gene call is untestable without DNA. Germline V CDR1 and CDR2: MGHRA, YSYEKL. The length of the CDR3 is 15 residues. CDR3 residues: CASSHRTGDTYEQYF.